The clone carrying this TCR beta chain has more than one count but fewer than ten. The target antigen is unknown. The sample holds other DNA sequences that translate to the same CDR3. The source of the sample is a study of cytomegalovirus exposure and HLA in healthy donors. Primers included in the PCR were 60 Vbeta and 13 Jbeta primers. The repertoire was sequenced with immunoSEQ multiplex PCR; TCRdb's copy has only in-frame clones and lacks some. The repertoire has more than 85,000 clones, around 75% of them found once; the top ten carry about 6.9%. V dropped 8 bases and J dropped 7 bases, with 12 bases sitting between them. Germline assignment: CDR1 MNHNS and CDR2 SASEGT. This CDR3 contains 13 residues. Study-wide results and caveats: Later analysis associated a missense DCLRE1C variant with TCR beta V- and J-gene trimming.

Sequenced input: PBMCs. V usage is TRBV6-1 and J usage is TRBJ1-6; D is ambiguous. This sequence was found in a man aged 30 to 45 in good health and CMV-seropositive. The CDR3 DNA follows: TGTGCCAGCGAAGAGGTCTCAAATTCACCCCTCCACTTT. This translates into CASEEVSNSPLHF.